The 17 T cell receptor beta chains reported below all come from one sample, sequenced in a study of cytomegalovirus exposure and HLA in healthy donors. Vbeta (60) and Jbeta (13) primers were used in the PCR. Measured with immunoSEQ multiplex PCR; TCRdb has only the in-frame clones, and not every one. The repertoire holds over 85,000 clones, with over 60% as singletons. Sequenced input: PBMCs. All receptors derive from a man aged 30-40 years in good health and CMV-seropositive.

The chain has TRBV5-1 and TRBJ1-1, with D hard to call. V was cut by 6 bases and J by 4 bases, with 7 bases left in between. CDR1 is SGHRS and CDR2 is YFSETQ in the germline V gene. The CDR3 consists of 11 residues. The CDR3 sequence is CASISGTEAFF. CDR3 nucleotides: TGCGCCAGCATCTCCGGCACTGAAGCTTTCTTT.

The chain employs TRBV9 and TRBJ2-1, with TRBD2 identical over 10 bases. The CDR3 extends over 14 amino acids. From germline, CDR1 is SGDLS and CDR2 YYNGEE. V lost 4 bases and J lost 6; bases outside the gene matches: 4. The CDR3 DNA is TGTGCCAGCAGCTTGAGCGGGGGGGTCAATGAGCAGTTCTTC. Encoded protein: CASSLSGGVNEQFF. Looking up the rest from reference TRBV9 and TRBJ2-1 gives the full variable domain: DSGVTQTPKHLITATGQRVTLRCSPRSGDLSVYWYQQSLDQGLQFLIQYYNGEERAKGNILERFSAQQFPDLHSELNLSSLELGDSALYFCASSLSGGVNEQFFGPGTRLTVL.

The genes are TRBV18 and TRBJ1-6; a weak D match, TRBD1 (6 bases). From germline, CDR1 is KGHSH and CDR2 LQKENI. The CDR3 length is 15 residues. The ends were cut back, 6 bases at V and 7 bases at J, with 16 bases in the middle. The CDR3 DNA is TGTGCCAGCTCCCCTGAGACAGGTTACAATTCACCCCTCCACTTT. This translates into CASSPETGYNSPLHF.

A note on this clone: The same CDR3 also results from other DNA sequences found in this sample. CDR3 amino acids: CAWSPQGLEAFF. CDR3 coding DNA: TGTGCCTGGAGCCCCCAAGGACTCGAAGCTTTCTTT. The genes are TRBV30 and TRBJ1-1; no clear D. The CDR3 is 12 residues long. V was clipped by 3 bases and J by 8 bases, with 13 bases between them. The germline V gene has CDR1 GTSNPN and CDR2 SVGIG (reference sequence).

The chain links TRBV15 to TRBJ2-2, with D possibly TRBD1 on 6 matching bases. The V gene's germline CDR1 is LNHNV and CDR2 YYDKDF (reference sequence). V was trimmed by 3 bases and J by 1 base, leaving 12 bases between them. This CDR3 is 16 amino acids long. In DNA, the CDR3 is TGTGCCACCAGCAGGATGGCGGACAGGAACACCGGGGAGCTGTTTTTT. Translating it yields CATSRMADRNTGELFF.

This chain links TRBV27 with TRBJ2-7, with D perhaps matching TRBD1 (6 bases). From germline, CDR1 is MNHEY and CDR2 SMNVEV (reference sequence). V gave up 7 bases and J gave up 6 bases, with 16 bases separating them. The CDR3 totals 13 residues. Here the CDR3 reads CASKSTGGVEQYF. The CDR3 DNA follows: TGTGCCAGCAAGTCGACAGGTGGGGTCGAGCAGTACTTC.

This clone was detected a few times. The V gene is TRBV7-9, the J gene TRBJ1-1, with D possibly matching TRBD1 (5 bases). Germline loops: CDR1 SEHNR, CDR2 FQNEAQ (reference sequence). The CDR3 contains 15 residues. The V gene lost 1 base and the J gene lost 3 bases, with 12 bases spanning the gap. For the CDR3, the DNA is TGTGCCAGCAGCTTAGAGCAGGGCCAATACACTGAAGCTTTCTTT. Its translation is CASSLEQGQYTEAFF.

This chain connects TRBV2 to TRBJ2-7, with 11 bases lining up with TRBD1. This CDR3 comprises 13 residues. The germline V gene has CDR1 SNHLY and CDR2 FYNNEI. The ends lost 6 bases at V and 4 bases at J; junction bases unmatched: 2. CDR3 sequence (DNA): TGTGCCAGCAGGGGACAGGGGGGGTACGAGCAGTACTTC. It encodes CASRGQGGYEQYF.

The V gene is TRBV12-5, the J gene TRBJ1-1; tentative D call: TRBD1 (5 bases). Germline loops: CDR1 LGHNT, CDR2 FRNRAP. Between the trimmed V and J ends, which lost 1 base and 11 bases, there was a span of 14 bases. The CDR3 length is 13 residues. In DNA, the CDR3 is TGTGCTAGTGGTTTGGCTCCGGGGCGGGACGCTTTCTTT. It codes for CASGLAPGRDAFF.

The chain has TRBV27 and TRBJ1-5; 10 positions match TRBD1. CDR1 is MNHEY and CDR2 is SMNVEV in the germline V gene (reference sequence). This CDR3 has 18 residues. V lost 6 bases, J lost 0 bases, and 11 bases stayed unmatched. CDR3 DNA: TGTGCCAGCAGATCCGGACAGGGGGGAACGTATAGCAATCAGCCCCAGCATTTT. It yields the protein CASRSGQGGTYSNQPQHF.

The chain joins TRBV2 to TRBJ2-1, with TRBD2 matching over 9 bases. V shed 2 bases, J shed 4 bases, and the junction held 3 bases outside the gene matches. The germline gives CDR1 SNHLY, CDR2 FYNNEI. The CDR3 has 15 amino acids. In DNA form, the CDR3 reads TGTGCCAGCAGTGAATTGAGCGGGGGGTACAATGAGCAGTTCTTC. It encodes CASSELSGGYNEQFF.

The V and J genes are TRBV28 and TRBJ2-7, with 9 bases aligning to TRBD1. Germline V gene lookup returns CDR1 MDHEN and CDR2 SYDVKM. The CDR3 is 15 amino acids. V lost 5 bases to trimming and J lost 0 bases; unmatched junction nucleotides: 5. CDR3 loop: CASSRPTGGSYEQYF. The CDR3 bases are TGTGCCAGCAGTCGCCCGACAGGGGGCTCCTACGAGCAGTACTTC.

This clone was counted between two and nine times. The chain combines TRBV7-9 with TRBJ2-1, with TRBD1 matching over 7 bases. Trimming at V came to 2 bases and at J to 9 bases, leaving 1 base not matched to a gene. CDR1 SEHNR and CDR2 FQNEAQ come from the germline V gene (reference sequence). The CDR3 length is 12 residues. In nucleotides, the CDR3 is TGTGCCAGCAGCTTAAGGGGGCCTGAGCAGTTCTTC. This codes for CASSLRGPEQFF.

The J gene is TRBJ1-1, the V gene TRBV6-1; 8 bases map to TRBD1. The V gene end was trimmed by 1 base and the J gene end by 6 bases; junction bases not matched to a gene: 7. The CDR3 runs to 15 residues. CDR1 is MNHNS and CDR2 is SASEGT in the germline V gene. This CDR3 is CASSEVLAGGPEAFF. CDR3 DNA sequence: TGTGCCAGCAGTGAAGTTCTGGCAGGGGGCCCTGAAGCTTTCTTT.

The chain recombines TRBV13 with TRBJ2-1; 7 bases fit TRBD2. J lost 3 bases, V lost 3 bases, and 5 bases had no gene match. CDR1 is PRHDT, CDR2 FYEKMQ, per germline (reference sequence). The CDR3 loop spans 15 amino acids. CDR3 nucleotides: TGTGCCAGCAGCTTGGGACTATCTGGCTACAATGAGCAGTTCTTC. Translation: CASSLGLSGYNEQFF.

This clone was found a few times. The gene calls are TRBV6-5 and TRBJ2-1; 7 bases agree with TRBD2. V lost 2 bases and J lost 7; bases outside the gene matches: 8. From germline, CDR1 is MNHEY and CDR2 SVGAGI. This CDR3 comprises 15 residues. The CDR3 loop is CASSYGPRGVNEQFF. CDR3 bases: TGTGCCAGCAGTTACGGACCCCGGGGGGTTAATGAGCAGTTCTTC.

The chain has TRBV29-1 and TRBJ2-3; 7 bases are shared with TRBD2. CDR1 is SQVTM, CDR2 ANQGSEA, per germline. The CDR3 is 16 amino acids. Unmatched junction bases numbered 7, after V lost 0 bases and J lost 1 base. In nucleotides, the CDR3 is TGCAGCGTTGAAGATCAACGGACTAGGGGCACAGATACGCAGTATTTT. Its translation is CSVEDQRTRGTDTQYF.